The 22 T cell receptor beta chains below all came from one sample that was sequenced in a study of T cell responses to AZD1222 COVID-19 vaccine. Here immunoSEQ multiplex PCR was the method, and the copy in TCRdb shows in-frame clones only, minus some. Here the sample spans more than 150,000 clones, around 87% being singletons. The sample here was peripheral blood, taken 28 days after the second AZD1222 dose. The receptors stem from an adult who received the AZD1222 COVID-19 vaccine.

The rearrangement joins TRBV19 to TRBJ1-1; TRBD1 is a possible D gene (6 bases). Germline loops: CDR1 LNHDA, CDR2 SQIVND (reference sequence). CDR3 size: 15 residues. The V and J ends lost 1 base and 3 bases respectively, with 12 bases between them. CDR3 amino acids: CASSIAGTPHTEAFF. CDR3 in DNA: TGTGCCAGTAGTATAGCGGGGACACCTCACACTGAAGCTTTCTTT.

This clone was observed a single time. The J gene is TRBJ2-7, the V gene TRBV7-3, with D possibly TRBD1 on 6 matching bases. CDR3 length: 14 residues. V lost 2 bases and J lost 5, with 13 bases in between. Germline V lookup: CDR1 SGHTA, CDR2 FQGTGA. CDR3 DNA sequence: TGTGCCAGCAGCTTAGACCAGGGGAGCAACGAGCAGTACTTC. Protein: CASSLDQGSNEQYF. The full variable domain, with the rest looked up from reference TRBV7-3 and TRBJ2-7, is GAGVSQTPSNKVTEKGKYVELRCDPISGHTALYWYRQSLGQGPEFLIYFQGTGAADDSGLPNDRFFAVRPEGSVSTLKIQRTERGDSAVYLCASSLDQGSNEQYFGPGTRLTVT.

V and J are TRBV4-3 and TRBJ1-2; 10 bases map to TRBD1. The CDR3 has 14 residues. Germline-derived CDR1 and CDR2 are LGHNA and YSLEER. With 3 bases clipped from V and 7 bases from J, the junction kept 5 bases outside the gene matches. In DNA, the CDR3 is TGCGCCAGCAGCCAGGGGCGGGACAGGGGTGGCTACACCTTC. The encoded protein is CASSQGRDRGGYTF.

CDR3: CAWSESREQFF. The CDR3 coding sequence is TGTGCCTGGAGTGAAAGTCGCGAGCAGTTCTTC. This chain uses TRBV30 with TRBJ2-1, with D unresolved. V was clipped by 1 base and J by 10 bases, with 8 bases between them. The CDR3 has 11 amino acids. The germline gives CDR1 GTSNPN, CDR2 SVGIG (reference sequence).

V usage is TRBV7-8 and J usage is TRBJ2-1, with 8 bases lining up with TRBD2. Trimming took 5 bases from V and 2 from J; bases not matched to a gene: 5. From germline, CDR1 is SGHVS and CDR2 FQNEAQ. The CDR3 spans 15 residues. CDR3 coding DNA: TGTGCCAGCAGCCGAGCGGGAGAGGCCTACAATGAGCAGTTCTTC. This codes for CASSRAGEAYNEQFF.

The V call is TRBV2, the J call TRBJ2-1; maybe TRBD2 (5 bases). Germline-derived CDR1 and CDR2 are SNHLY and FYNNEI. Trimming took off 10 bases at V and 4 bases at J, with 14 bases between the two ends. The CDR3 extends over 13 amino acids. This CDR3 is CATGLASYNEQFF. The CDR3, as DNA: TGTGCCACAGGCCTAGCTTCATACAATGAGCAGTTCTTC.

Remarks on this clone: This same CDR3 is encoded by further DNA sequences in the sample. The chain has TRBV29-1 and TRBJ2-1; 10 bases are a match to TRBD2. The V and J ends lost 4 bases and 7 bases, in that order; junction bases with no gene match: 13. Germline V gene lookup returns CDR1 SQVTM and CDR2 ANQGSEA. The length of the CDR3 is 16 residues. CDR3 in amino acids: CSVGRGLAGAQNEQFF. The CDR3, as DNA: TGCAGCGTTGGCCGCGGGCTAGCGGGAGCACAAAATGAGCAGTTCTTC.

The chain is built from TRBV21-1 and TRBJ1-1. TRBV21-1 is a pseudogene segment. The CDR3 runs to 8 residues. As DNA, the CDR3 is TGTGCCAGCAGAGAAGCTTTCTTT. Its translation is CASREAFF.

The chain has TRBV7-2 and TRBJ2-7; D may be TRBD2 (5 bases). The CDR3 consists of 14 residues. The germline CDR1 and CDR2 sequences are SGHTA and FQGNSA. V shed 1 base and J shed 3 bases, with 10 bases lying between them. The CDR3 loop is CASSLGTGFYEQYF. The CDR3 nucleotides are TGTGCCAGCAGCTTAGGGACTGGTTTCTACGAGCAGTACTTC.

This clone appeared once. The V and J genes are TRBV5-1 and TRBJ1-1; unclear D gene. Trimming cost V 3 bases and J 2 bases, with 11 bases left between them. This CDR3 spans 14 amino acids. Germline V gives CDR1 SGHRS, CDR2 YFSETQ. CDR3 bases: TGCGCCAGCAGCTACGGAGGTTCAAACACTGAAGCTTTCTTT. This translates into CASSYGGSNTEAFF.

The chain has TRBV11-1 and TRBJ2-1, with 13 bases aligning to TRBD2. Germline CDR1 reads SGHAT; CDR2 reads FQDESV (reference sequence). The CDR3 spans 16 residues. V shed 2 bases, J shed 6 bases, and the junction held 4 bases outside the gene matches. The CDR3 loop is CASSLPGLAGVNEQFF. The CDR3 nucleotides read TGTGCCAGCAGCTTACCCGGACTAGCGGGAGTCAATGAGCAGTTCTTC.

The chain couples TRBV28 to TRBJ1-2; D may be TRBD1 (6 bases). V gave up 5 bases and J gave up 4 bases, with 20 bases separating them. CDR1 MDHEN and CDR2 SYDVKM come from the germline V gene. The CDR3 is 16 amino acids. The CDR3 DNA reads as TGTGCCAGCAGTACCTCCGGGACACCGTACCTCTATGGCTACACCTTC. Amino acids: CASSTSGTPYLYGYTF.

The chain uses TRBV7-9 and TRBJ1-5; tentative D call: TRBD1 (5 bases). The CDR3 loop spans 15 amino acids. V shed 0 bases and J shed 2 bases, with 8 bases lying between them. The germline CDR1 and CDR2 sequences are SEHNR and FQNEAQ (reference sequence). Here the CDR3 reads CASSLAEGGNQPQHF. CDR3 nucleotides: TGTGCCAGCAGCTTAGCGGAAGGGGGCAATCAGCCCCAGCATTTT.

V is TRBV5-1 and J is TRBJ1-5; D is undetermined. Trimming removed 0 bases from V and 4 bases from J, with 5 bases in between. The CDR3 contains 13 residues. Germline lookup yields CDR1 SGHRS and CDR2 YFSETQ. The CDR3 sequence: CASSLDLNQPQHF. CDR3 nucleotide sequence: TGCGCCAGCAGCTTGGACCTTAATCAGCCCCAGCATTTT.

CDR3 bases: TGTGCCAGCAGTACCCGGGACTCCCTTACGGGGAATGAGCAGTTCTTC. This sequence encodes CASSTRDSLTGNEQFF. The chain links TRBV2 to TRBJ2-1; D possibly corresponds to TRBD2 (6 bases). The CDR3 is 16 amino acids. Trimming took 5 bases from V and 7 from J, leaving 21 bases between them. Per germline, CDR1 SNHLY and CDR2 FYNNEI.

The chain has TRBV18 and TRBJ2-3; D uncertain. CDR1 KGHSH and CDR2 LQKENI come from the germline V gene. The CDR3 runs to 14 residues. The V end lost 3 bases, the J end lost 5 bases, and 12 bases lay between the germline ends. The CDR3 DNA reads TGTGCCAGCTCACCCAGACACCCCCAAGATACGCAGTATTTT. Its translation is CASSPRHPQDTQYF.

This chain uses TRBV7-9 with TRBJ1-5, with D possibly matching TRBD1 (6 bases). V lost 0 bases, J lost 6 bases, and 12 bases lay in between. Germline CDR1 reads SEHNR; CDR2 reads FQNEAQ (reference sequence). This CDR3 spans 15 amino acids. DNA of the CDR3: TGTGCCAGCAGCTTAGCAACAGGGACCGGTCAGCCCCAGCATTTT. It translates to CASSLATGTGQPQHF.

The gene calls are TRBV5-4 and TRBJ2-1; 11 bases match TRBD2. Germline V gene lookup returns CDR1 SGHNT and CDR2 YYREEE (reference sequence). V lost 4 bases to trimming and J lost 7 bases; unmatched junction nucleotides: 10. CDR3 length: 16 residues. The CDR3 spells CASSIPGTSGGNEQFF. CDR3 DNA: TGTGCCAGCAGCATTCCCGGGACTAGCGGCGGAAATGAGCAGTTCTTC.

In nucleotides, the CDR3 is TGCAGCGTTGAGCTTCGGCAGGGACTAGCGGGAGCCGAGCAGTACTTC. Protein: CSVELRQGLAGAEQYF. The chain combines TRBV29-1 with TRBJ2-7; 14 nucleotides align to TRBD2. CDR3 size: 16 residues. After removal of 3 bases from V and 6 bases from J, the junction contained 10 bases not matched to a gene. Germline V gives CDR1 SQVTM, CDR2 ANQGSEA.

The V call is TRBV6-1, the J call TRBJ2-5, with a possible D match to TRBD1 (5 bases). CDR1 and CDR2 from the germline V gene are MNHNS and SASEGT. The V gene lost 6 bases and the J gene lost 0 bases, with 14 bases spanning the gap. This CDR3 is built from 15 residues. The CDR3 DNA follows: TGTGCCAGCAGCCACCAGGGTAACTACCAAGAGACCCAGTACTTC. It translates to CASSHQGNYQETQYF.

This clone was counted only a few times. This chain connects TRBV6-5 to TRBJ2-3; D is unresolved. Germline CDR1 MNHEY, CDR2 SVGAGI. The CDR3 length is 14 residues. The V end was cut by 10 bases, the J end by 0 bases, with 14 bases between. The CDR3 spells CATNDRFSTDTQYF. CDR3 nucleotides: TGTGCCACCAACGATCGCTTTAGCACAGATACGCAGTATTTT.

Note on this clone: Other DNA sequences from this sample encode an identical CDR3 as well. The chain couples TRBV14 to TRBJ2-2; D unresolved. CDR1 SGHDN and CDR2 FVKESK come from the germline V gene. V gave up 0 bases and J gave up 6 bases, with 5 bases separating them. The CDR3 consists of 13 residues. The DNA of the CDR3 is TGTGCCAGCAGCCAAGATCTGGCCGGGGAGCTGTTTTTT. Translation gives CASSQDLAGELFF.